These 27 T cell receptor beta chains share one sample of origin, sequenced in a study of blood T cell repertoires in COVID-19. Only in-frame clones appear in the TCRdb table, and some are missing; sequencing was by immunoSEQ multiplex PCR. Counted here are roughly 4,700 clones, over 70% occurring once; the ten biggest clones make up around an eighth. The sequencing input was peripheral blood. Receptors originate from a man between 65 and 85 years old with active COVID-19.

V gene TRBV27 combines with J gene TRBJ1-2; maybe TRBD1 (5 bases). The CDR3 is 15 residues long. Germline values: CDR1 MNHEY, CDR2 SMNVEV (reference sequence). Trimming removed 5 bases at V and 4 bases at J, with 17 bases between. CDR3 nucleotides: TGTGCCAGCAGTCCCAACGGCGGGGCAAGCTATGGCTACACCTTC. Protein sequence: CASSPNGGASYGYTF.

The rearrangement links TRBV3-1 (or the pseudogene TRBV3-2) to TRBJ2-2; TRBD2 matches at 12 bases. The CDR3 is 16 residues long. V was clipped by 1 base and J by 6 bases; unmatched bases: 3. From germline, CDR1 is LGHDT and CDR2 YNNKEL (reference sequence). Here the CDR3 reads CASSQGGLAGAGELFF. The CDR3, as DNA: TGTGCCAGCAGCCAAGGGGGACTAGCGGGTGCCGGGGAGCTGTTTTTT.

The chain recombines TRBV28 with TRBJ2-2; 10 nucleotides agree with TRBD1. CDR1 and CDR2 (germline): MDHEN, SYDVKM. The CDR3 consists of 16 residues. Trimming took 4 bases from V and 3 from J; bases not matched to a gene: 5. The CDR3 is CASSSSGTGDTGELFF. CDR3 DNA sequence: TGTGCCAGCAGTTCCTCCGGGACAGGGGACACCGGGGAGCTGTTTTTT.

V and J are TRBV5-6 and TRBJ1-5; the D gene is possibly TRBD1 (5 bases). The CDR3 is made up of 16 amino acids. Trimming shortened V by 4 bases and J by 4 bases, and 18 bases separated the two germline ends. Germline CDR1 and CDR2: SGHDT and YYEEEE. CDR3 in DNA: TGTGCCAGCAGCCCAAGAACCGGGACTGGGAATCAGCCCCAGCATTTT. Translated, it gives CASSPRTGTGNQPQHF. The whole variable domain, filled in from reference TRBV5-6 and TRBJ1-5, reads DAGVTQSPTHLIKTRGQQVTLRCSPKSGHDTVSWYQQALGQGPQFIFQYYEEEERQRGNFPDRFSGHQFPNYSSELNVNALLLGDSALYLCASSPRTGTGNQPQHFGDGTRLSIL.

The chain joins TRBV2 to TRBJ2-1, with no clear D. The CDR3 spans 13 residues. Germline-derived CDR1 and CDR2 are SNHLY and FYNNEI. V lost 6 bases, J lost 3 bases, and 9 bases lay in between. CDR3 coding DNA: TGTGCCAGCAGCTTTAATCGCTACAATGAGCAGTTCTTC. Translated, it gives CASSFNRYNEQFF.

This chain joins TRBV6-6 and TRBJ2-1; TRBD2 matches 11 bases. There are 14 residues in the CDR3. The ends lost 8 bases at V and 7 bases at J; junction bases unmatched: 7. From germline, CDR1 is MNHNY and CDR2 SVGAGI (reference sequence). CDR3 protein: CASQTSGGSNEQFF. The CDR3 DNA sequence: TGTGCCAGCCAAACTAGCGGGGGTAGTAATGAGCAGTTCTTC.

This clone was counted only a few times. The CDR3 protein is CASSPGQIDGSPLHF. CDR3 DNA sequence: TGCGCCAGCAGCCCGGGACAGATAGACGGCTCACCCCTCCACTTT. The genes are TRBV5-1 and TRBJ1-6; the match to TRBD1 covers 7 bases. Per germline, CDR1 SGHRS and CDR2 YFSETQ. V shed 4 bases, J shed 10 bases, and the junction held 11 bases outside the gene matches. This CDR3 spans 15 amino acids.

The V and J genes are TRBV5-1 and TRBJ2-1; TRBD1 is a possible D gene (6 bases). V was clipped by 0 bases and J by 10 bases, with 14 bases between them. CDR1 and CDR2 (germline): SGHRS, YFSETQ. This CDR3 has 14 amino acids. The DNA for the CDR3 is TGCGCCAGCAGCTTGGCCCCGGACAGCCGGGAGCAGTTCTTC. Its protein product is CASSLAPDSREQFF.

This chain connects TRBV6-2 or TRBV6-3 to TRBJ1-1, with D perhaps matching TRBD1 (6 bases). The CDR3 is made up of 16 amino acids. The germline gives CDR1 MNHEY, CDR2 SVGEGT. V dropped 5 bases and J dropped 4 bases, with 20 bases sitting between them. The CDR3 here is CASSKTGILGGTEAFF. For the CDR3, the DNA is TGTGCCAGCAGTAAAACAGGGATCCTAGGGGGCACTGAAGCTTTCTTT.

This chain links TRBV7-2 with TRBJ1-2; no firm D call. Germline V gene data show CDR1 as SGHTA and CDR2 as FQGNSA. The CDR3 runs to 15 residues. Trimming took off 5 bases at V and 1 base at J, with 14 bases between the two ends. The CDR3 coding sequence is TGTGCCAGCAGCCCTCGGGTCGACTTTAACTATGGCTACACCTTC. Translating it yields CASSPRVDFNYGYTF.

This chain links TRBV7-2 with TRBJ1-5; a weak D match, TRBD1 (5 bases). This CDR3 has 15 residues. Trimming left V 0 bases short and J 7 bases short, with 13 bases between. Germline V lookup: CDR1 SGHTA, CDR2 FQGNSA. This CDR3 reads CASSLAAGLDQPQHF. The CDR3 coding sequence is TGTGCCAGCAGCTTAGCGGCAGGGTTAGACCAGCCCCAGCATTTT.

The CDR3 region is CASSIGLNSYNEQFF. CDR3 DNA: TGTGCCAGTAGTATAGGACTAAACTCCTACAATGAGCAGTTCTTC. The rearrangement links TRBV19 to TRBJ2-1, with D tentatively TRBD2 (5 bases). Trimming pared 1 base from V and 0 bases from J, leaving 7 bases between. Per the germline V gene, CDR1 is LNHDA and CDR2 is SQIVND (reference sequence). The CDR3 has 15 amino acids.

V gene TRBV11-2 combines with J gene TRBJ2-7; 12 bases align to TRBD2. The CDR3 length is 16 residues. The germline V gene encodes CDR1 SGHAT and CDR2 FQNNGV. J gave up 1 base and V 4 bases, and 5 bases lay outside the gene matches. The CDR3 DNA sequence: TGTGCCAGCAGCTCCCCGACTAGCGGGAGATCCTACGAGCAGTACTTC. Its translation is CASSSPTSGRSYEQYF.

The J gene is TRBJ1-5, the V gene TRBV25-1; D may be TRBD1 (5 bases). Germline CDR1 MGHDK, CDR2 SYGVNS. Trimming took off 1 base at V and 4 bases at J, with 8 bases between the two ends. The CDR3 is made up of 14 amino acids. Here the CDR3 DNA reads TGTGCCAGCAGTGAATCGGGGGAAAATCAGCCCCAGCATTTT. It yields the protein CASSESGENQPQHF.

This clone appeared a single time. The chain couples TRBV5-1 to TRBJ2-7; 8 bases are a match to TRBD1. The CDR3 is 15 amino acids. CDR1 and CDR2 from the germline V gene are SGHRS and YFSETQ. J gave up 5 bases and V 0 bases, and 7 bases lay outside the gene matches. This chain's CDR3 is CASSLEGRGLDEQYF. CDR3 in DNA: TGCGCCAGCAGCTTGGAGGGCAGGGGGCTGGACGAGCAGTACTTC.

The chain is built from TRBV4-1 and TRBJ1-2; D unclear. With 0 bases removed from V and 3 bases from J, the gap between germline ends came to 8 bases. There are 14 residues in the CDR3. Germline V gene lookup returns CDR1 MGHRA and CDR2 YSYEKL. CDR3 sequence reads: CASSQESVHYGYTF. The CDR3 DNA sequence: TGCGCCAGCAGCCAAGAATCGGTTCACTATGGCTACACCTTC.

The rearrangement links TRBV2 to TRBJ1-6; TRBD1 agrees at 7 bases. Per the germline V gene, CDR1 is SNHLY and CDR2 is FYNNEI. V lost 9 bases to trimming and J lost 7 bases; unmatched junction nucleotides: 12. The CDR3 extends over 15 amino acids. CDR3 amino acids: CARLTGSGGNSPLHF. In nucleotides, the CDR3 is TGTGCCAGACTGACAGGGAGCGGTGGGAATTCACCCCTCCACTTT.

The chain joins TRBV6-6 to TRBJ2-3; 8 nucleotides match TRBD2. Germline CDR1 and CDR2: MNHNY and SVGAGI (reference sequence). Trimming removed 6 bases from V and 3 bases from J; junction bases left unmatched: 11. This CDR3 is 16 amino acids long. CDR3 in amino acids: CASSRAPGGWTDTQYF. The DNA for the CDR3 is TGTGCCAGCAGCCGGGCCCCGGGGGGGTGGACAGATACGCAGTATTTT.

The chain combines TRBV5-6 with TRBJ1-4; 10 positions match TRBD1. The CDR3 totals 17 residues. CDR1 is SGHDT, CDR2 YYEEEE, per germline. V shed 1 base and J 4 bases; nucleotides not matched to a gene: 7. The CDR3, as DNA: TGTGCCAGCAGCTTGAATGACAGGGGGCAAGTTAATGAAAAACTGTTTTTT. It is translated as CASSLNDRGQVNEKLFF. The full variable domain, its missing parts supplied by reference TRBV5-6 and TRBJ1-4, is DAGVTQSPTHLIKTRGQQVTLRCSPKSGHDTVSWYQQALGQGPQFIFQYYEEEERQRGNFPDRFSGHQFPNYSSELNVNALLLGDSALYLCASSLNDRGQVNEKLFFGSGTQLSVL.

V gene TRBV5-4 combines with J gene TRBJ2-1, with 10 positions matching TRBD1. Germline V gene lookup returns CDR1 SGHNT and CDR2 YYREEE (reference sequence). J gave up 9 bases and V 4 bases, and 7 bases lay outside the gene matches. The length of the CDR3 is 14 residues. Written as DNA, the CDR3 is TGTGCCAGCAGCCCCGGGACAGGGGAATTTGAGCAGTTCTTC. As protein: CASSPGTGEFEQFF.

V and J are TRBV10-2 and TRBJ2-5; the match to TRBD2 covers 8 bases. Germline CDR1 WSHSY, CDR2 SAAADI. The J segment lost 4 bases and the V segment lost 6 bases, leaving 4 bases of the junction unmatched. The CDR3 consists of 13 residues. CDR3 amino acids: CASSGGARETQYF. DNA for the CDR3: TGCGCCAGCAGCGGGGGGGCCCGAGAGACCCAGTACTTC.

This clone has a handful of counts. The chain employs TRBV6-2 or TRBV6-3 and TRBJ1-5, with 11 bases fitting TRBD1. CDR1 and CDR2 (germline): MNHEY, SVGEGT. CDR3 size: 15 residues. Losses at the gene ends were 0 bases for V and 9 bases for J; bases not matched to a gene: 4. The CDR3 here is CASSYSRDRGWPQHF. The CDR3 nucleotides read TGTGCCAGCAGTTACTCGAGGGACAGGGGGTGGCCCCAGCATTTT.

DNA of the CDR3: TGTGCCAGCAGCCAAGCAGAAAAACTGTTTTTT. This translates into CASSQAEKLFF. The chain couples TRBV3-1 (or the pseudogene TRBV3-2) to TRBJ1-4; no clear D gene. The CDR3 is 11 amino acids. Germline-derived CDR1 and CDR2 are LGHDT and YNNKEL (reference sequence). With 1 base removed from V and 8 bases from J, the gap between germline ends came to 2 bases.

V usage is TRBV4-2 and J usage is TRBJ1-6; TRBD1 aligns across 8 bases. V gave up 3 bases and J gave up 10 bases; unmatched junction bases: 8. The CDR3 is made up of 15 amino acids. Looked up from germline, CDR1 is LGHNA and CDR2 is YNFKEQ. The CDR3 sequence is CASSHLDREPSPLHF. CDR3 nucleotide sequence: TGTGCCAGCAGCCACCTGGACAGGGAGCCCTCACCCCTCCACTTT.

The rearrangement joins TRBV7-8 to TRBJ2-2; 9 nucleotides agree with TRBD1. CDR1 and CDR2 (germline): SGHVS, FQNEAQ. The trim removed 1 base at V and 2 bases at J, leaving 8 bases unmatched. The CDR3 totals 18 residues. The CDR3 DNA reads TGTGCCAGCAGCTTAGTCTTTAGTACAGGGGGCAACACCGGGGAGCTGTTTTTT. This gives the protein CASSLVFSTGGNTGELFF.

J is TRBJ1-1 and V is TRBV7-8; a possible D gene is TRBD1 (5 bases). The V and J ends lost 6 bases and 1 base respectively, with 21 bases between them. The germline V gene has CDR1 SGHVS and CDR2 FQNEAQ. This CDR3 contains 17 residues. CDR3 loop: CASRFLYGATANTEAFF. In DNA, the CDR3 is TGTGCCAGCAGGTTTTTATATGGGGCGACGGCGAACACTGAAGCTTTCTTT.

The chain couples TRBV5-1 to TRBJ2-7; perhaps TRBD1 as D (6 bases). This CDR3 has 16 residues. V was trimmed by 0 bases and J by 2 bases, leaving 15 bases between them. CDR1 is SGHRS, CDR2 YFSETQ, per germline. CDR3 region: CASSLAPGAVPYEQYF. DNA for the CDR3: TGCGCCAGCAGCTTGGCCCCAGGGGCAGTGCCCTACGAGCAGTACTTC.